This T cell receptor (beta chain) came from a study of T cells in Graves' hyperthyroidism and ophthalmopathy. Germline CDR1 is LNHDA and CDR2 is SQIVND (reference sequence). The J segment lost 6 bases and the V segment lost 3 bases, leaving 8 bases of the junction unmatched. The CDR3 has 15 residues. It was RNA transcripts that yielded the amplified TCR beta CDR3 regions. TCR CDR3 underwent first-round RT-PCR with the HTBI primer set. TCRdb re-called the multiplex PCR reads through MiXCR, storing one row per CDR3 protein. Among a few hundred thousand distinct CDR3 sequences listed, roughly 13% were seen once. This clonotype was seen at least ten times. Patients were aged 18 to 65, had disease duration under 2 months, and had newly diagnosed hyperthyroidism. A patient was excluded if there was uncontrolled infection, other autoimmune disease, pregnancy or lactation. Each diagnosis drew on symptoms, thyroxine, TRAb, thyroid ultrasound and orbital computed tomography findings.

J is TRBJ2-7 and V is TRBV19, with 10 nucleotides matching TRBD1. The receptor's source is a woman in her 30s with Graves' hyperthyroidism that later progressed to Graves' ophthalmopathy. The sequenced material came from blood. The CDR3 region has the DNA TGTGCCAGTAGTATTTTAGGGACAGGGGAAGTCGAGCAGTACTTC. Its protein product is CASSILGTGEVEQYF.